A selection of T cell receptor beta chains follows, all from one sample in a study of blood T cell repertoires in COVID-19. Measured with immunoSEQ multiplex PCR; TCRdb has only the in-frame clones, and not every one. The repertoire includes almost 250,000 clones, around nine tenths of them detected once, and under 2% sits in the top ten. Sequenced material: peripheral blood. The receptor set was obtained from a woman in her fifties or sixties who had recovered from COVID-19. The CDR3 runs from the conserved cysteine through the conserved F or W. Fields, in order: CDR3 protein, CDR3 DNA, D gene, clone size, J gene, V gene. The D gene is left open where the match is weak. The listing skips clone size in some rows; elsewhere it reads once, few, many or a size class.

cdr3_aa: CASSELAGRETQYF
cdr3_nt: TGTGCCAGCAGTGAGTTAGCGGGGAGGGAGACCCAGTACTTC
d_call: TRBD2
clone_size: NA
j_call: TRBJ2-5
v_call: TRBV2

cdr3_aa: CASSLVPQGSNEKLFF
cdr3_nt: TGCGCCAGCAGCTTGGTACCCCAGGGGTCAAATGAAAAACTGTTTTTT
d_call: NA
clone_size: NA
j_call: TRBJ1-4
v_call: TRBV5-1

cdr3_aa: CADSPGQGWPGCEQYF
cdr3_nt: TGCGCCGACTCCCCGGGACAGGGGTGGCCCGGGTGCGAGCAGTACTTC
d_call: TRBD1
clone_size: NA
j_call: TRBJ2-7
v_call: TRBV23-1

cdr3_aa: CASSPFGAEQFF
cdr3_nt: TGTGCCAGCTCACCATTTGGGGCGGAGCAGTTCTTC
d_call: NA
clone_size: NA
j_call: TRBJ2-1
v_call: TRBV18

cdr3_aa: CSLAWTSGGRGETQYF
cdr3_nt: TGCAGCCTTGCGTGGACTAGCGGGGGGCGGGGAGAGACCCAGTACTTC
d_call: TRBD2
clone_size: NA
j_call: TRBJ2-5
v_call: TRBV29-1

cdr3_aa: CASSLTTGSSGNTIYF
cdr3_nt: TGTGCCAGCAGCCTGACGACAGGCAGCTCTGGAAACACCATATATTTT
d_call: NA
clone_size: once
j_call: TRBJ1-3
v_call: TRBV13

cdr3_aa: CASQTEGHNSPLHF
cdr3_nt: TGTGCCAGCCAGACGGAGGGCCATAATTCACCCCTCCACTTT
d_call: NA
clone_size: NA
j_call: TRBJ1-6
v_call: TRBV25-1

cdr3_aa: CASSKDRGPEKLFF
cdr3_nt: TGTGCCAGCAGTAAGGACAGGGGGCCTGAAAAACTGTTTTTT
d_call: TRBD1
clone_size: NA
j_call: TRBJ1-4
v_call: TRBV6-6

cdr3_aa: CASIPPGFEAFF
cdr3_nt: TGTGCCAGCATTCCCCCGGGTTTCGAAGCTTTCTTT
d_call: NA
clone_size: NA
j_call: TRBJ1-1
v_call: TRBV28

cdr3_aa: CASSLDSGGGALSSYNEQFF
cdr3_nt: TGTGCCAGCAGCTTAGACAGTGGCGGGGGGGCCCTTAGCTCCTACAATGAGCAGTTCTTC
d_call: TRBD2
clone_size: NA
j_call: TRBJ2-1
v_call: TRBV7-6

cdr3_aa: CASSLGQGRDEQYF
cdr3_nt: TGCGCCAGCAGCTTGGGGCAGGGGCGGGACGAGCAGTACTTC
d_call: NA
clone_size: NA
j_call: TRBJ2-7
v_call: TRBV5-1

cdr3_aa: CASSPAERGGSQPQHF
cdr3_nt: TGCGCCAGCAGCCCGGCCGAAAGGGGCGGTAGTCAGCCCCAGCATTTT
d_call: NA
clone_size: NA
j_call: TRBJ1-5
v_call: TRBV4-1

cdr3_aa: CASSSRVRETQYF
cdr3_nt: TGTGCCAGCAGTAGCAGGGTTAGAGAGACCCAGTACTTC
d_call: NA
clone_size: NA
j_call: TRBJ2-5
v_call: TRBV28